Below are 30 T cell receptor beta chains sequenced from a single sample in a study of long-term antiretroviral therapy in people with HIV. Researchers ran immunoSEQ v3.0 at survey level. TCRdb keeps only in-frame clones here, not all; method: immunoSEQ multiplex PCR. The sample lists some 17,000 clones, over 60% occurring once. Source: unsorted PBMCs, taken about 2.4 years before starting antiretroviral therapy. These receptors all stem from a woman aged 45-65 years with HIV.

The V gene is TRBV6-5, the J gene TRBJ2-1; the D gene could be TRBD1 or TRBD2 (5 bases each). Deletions cut 10 bases from V and 11 bases from J, with 15 bases between. The CDR3 runs 11 residues. Germline CDR1 reads MNHEY; CDR2 reads SVGAGI. CDR3 in DNA: TGTGCCACCTCGCCCCCGGGACAGCAGTTCTTC. Encoded protein: CATSPPGQQFF.

The V gene is TRBV6-1, the J gene TRBJ1-5; TRBD1 agrees at 9 bases. This CDR3 is 15 amino acids long. The junction had 7 bases not matched to a gene; V was cut back by 3 bases and J by 7 bases. The germline CDR1 and CDR2 sequences are MNHNS and SASEGT. The CDR3 protein is CASSDRDRAGQPQHF. The CDR3 coding sequence is TGTGCCAGCAGTGATAGGGACAGGGCGGGCCAGCCCCAGCATTTT.

The table lists this clone with a count of one. The chain links TRBV5-1 to TRBJ2-5; 11 bases map to TRBD2. V lost 4 bases, J lost 7 bases, and 12 bases stayed unmatched. Germline loops: CDR1 SGHRS, CDR2 YFSETQ. CDR3 length: 16 residues. CDR3 sequence: CASSPQLAGAVGTQYF. CDR3 DNA sequence: TGCGCCAGCAGCCCGCAACTAGCGGGGGCCGTGGGGACCCAGTACTTC.

V and J are TRBV30 and TRBJ2-3, with 7 bases lining up with TRBD1. CDR1 is GTSNPN and CDR2 is SVGIG in the germline V gene (reference sequence). The CDR3 loop spans 14 amino acids. The ends lost 6 bases at V and 6 bases at J; junction bases unmatched: 12. CDR3 DNA sequence: TGTGCCTGCCGAGGGGGCAGGGTAGGGGATACGCAGTATTTT. This gives the protein CACRGGRVGDTQYF.

The chain recombines TRBV30 with TRBJ2-3, with a tentative D call TRBD2 (5 bases). The V end lost 5 bases, the J end lost 0 bases, and 15 bases lay between the germline ends. This CDR3 comprises 15 residues. Per germline, CDR1 GTSNPN and CDR2 SVGIG (reference sequence). The CDR3 sequence: CAWVRTDPSTDTQYF. The CDR3 bases are TGTGCCTGGGTCCGGACTGACCCTAGCACAGATACGCAGTATTTT.

This clone appeared once. The chain joins TRBV7-9 to TRBJ2-2; 9 bases fit TRBD2. The CDR3 covers 15 residues. Unmatched junction bases numbered 6, after V lost 6 bases and J lost 4 bases. Germline CDR1 and CDR2: SEHNR and FQNEAQ (reference sequence). The CDR3 spells CASRPGTSLTGELFF. The CDR3 nucleotides read TGTGCCAGCAGACCCGGGACTAGCCTCACCGGGGAGCTGTTTTTT. Full variable domain (remainder filled in from reference TRBV7-9 and TRBJ2-2): DTGVSQNPRHKITKRGQNVTFRCDPISEHNRLYWYRQTLGQGPEFLTYFQNEAQLEKSRLLSDRFSAERPKGSFSTLEIQRTEQGDSAMYLCASRPGTSLTGELFFGEGSRLTVL.

The J gene is TRBJ2-1, the V gene TRBV7-8; 7 nucleotides agree with TRBD1. V lost 3 bases and J lost 3; bases outside the gene matches: 8. CDR3 length equals 16 residues. The germline V gene encodes CDR1 SGHVS and CDR2 FQNEAQ. CDR3 amino acids: CASSFSGTVLYNEQFF. CDR3 nucleotide sequence: TGTGCCAGCAGCTTCTCCGGGACAGTCCTCTACAATGAGCAGTTCTTC.

J is TRBJ2-5 and V is TRBV5-1; 9 nucleotides align to TRBD1. Germline V CDR1 and CDR2: SGHRS, YFSETQ. The CDR3 has 16 residues. V shed 4 bases and J 6 bases; nucleotides not matched to a gene: 13. In DNA, the CDR3 is TGCGCCAGCAGCGGAATGACAGGGGGGTCGGAAAAGACCCAGTACTTC. This gives the protein CASSGMTGGSEKTQYF.

The CDR3 DNA reads as TGTGCCAGCAGCTTAGACTTGGGGATATCACCCCTCCACTTT. It codes for CASSLDLGISPLHF. The chain is built from TRBV11-2 and TRBJ1-6; unclear D gene. Trimming left V 0 bases short and J 10 bases short, with 10 bases between. The CDR3 covers 14 residues. Germline V gene data show CDR1 as SGHAT and CDR2 as FQNNGV.

The rearrangement links TRBV5-1 to TRBJ2-3; tentatively, D is TRBD1 (5 bases). This CDR3 region has 14 residues. Per germline, CDR1 SGHRS and CDR2 YFSETQ. Trimming took 5 bases from V and 4 from J, leaving 14 bases between them. The CDR3 protein is CASSSPGKPDTQYF. The CDR3 DNA reads as TGCGCCAGCAGTTCGCCAGGGAAGCCAGATACGCAGTATTTT. Full variable domain (rest looked up from reference TRBV5-1 and TRBJ2-3): KAGVTQTPRYLIKTRGQQVTLSCSPISGHRSVSWYQQTPGQGLQFLFEYFSETQRNKGNFPGRFSGRQFSNSRSEMNVSTLELGDSALYLCASSSPGKPDTQYFGPGTRLTVL.

CDR3 residues: CSVRDSFQETQYF. CDR3 in DNA: TGCAGCGTTCGGGACAGTTTCCAAGAGACCCAGTACTTC. The genes are TRBV29-1 and TRBJ2-5; 7 bases line up with TRBD1. The CDR3 contains 13 residues. The V gene end was trimmed by 5 bases and the J gene end by 1 base; junction bases not matched to a gene: 4. Germline V gene sequence: CDR1 SQVTM, CDR2 ANQGSEA.

By sample share, this clone is large (0.1 to 1%). This sequence joins TRBV30 and TRBJ2-1; 7 bases fit TRBD2. V shed 1 base, J shed 0 bases, and the junction held 9 bases outside the gene matches. The CDR3 runs 17 residues. Germline loops: CDR1 GTSNPN, CDR2 SVGIG (reference sequence). CDR3 protein: CAWSDPSGSRSYNEQFF. For the CDR3, the DNA is TGTGCCTGGAGTGACCCTAGCGGATCCCGCTCCTACAATGAGCAGTTCTTC. Using reference TRBV30 and TRBJ2-1 for the parts outside the CDR3, the full variable domain is SQTIHQWPATLVQPVGSPLSLECTVEGTSNPNLYWYRQAAGRGLQLLFYSVGIGQISSEVPQNLSASRPQDRQFILSSKKLLLSDSGFYLCAWSDPSGSRSYNEQFFGPGTRLTVL.

This rearrangement joins TRBV7-8 to TRBJ2-5; 8 nucleotides line up with TRBD1. Germline V gene data show CDR1 as SGHVS and CDR2 as FQNEAQ. V shed 1 base, J shed 4 bases, and the junction held 14 bases outside the gene matches. The CDR3 has 18 residues. The chain's CDR3 is CASSLVGPGGVVPETQYF. In DNA form, the CDR3 reads TGTGCCAGCAGCTTAGTGGGTCCAGGGGGCGTAGTGCCAGAGACCCAGTACTTC. Full variable domain (missing parts from reference TRBV7-8 and TRBJ2-5): GAGVSQSPRYKVAKRGQDVALRCDPISGHVSLFWYQQALGQGPEFLTYFQNEAQLDKSGLPSDRFFAERPEGSVSTLKIQRTQQEDSAVYLCASSLVGPGGVVPETQYFGPGTRLLVL.

J is TRBJ2-2 and V is TRBV9, with TRBD2 matching over 9 bases. J was trimmed by 0 bases and V by 1 base; bases with no gene match: 1. This CDR3 is built from 16 residues. The V gene's germline CDR1 is SGDLS and CDR2 YYNGEE. The CDR3: CASSVPSGANTGELFF. CDR3 in DNA: TGTGCCAGCAGCGTACCTAGCGGGGCGAACACCGGGGAGCTGTTTTTT.

The rearrangement uses TRBV4-1 and TRBJ2-7; possibly TRBD2 for D (6 bases). Trimming stripped 3 bases from V and 3 bases from J, with 15 bases between. Germline V CDR1 and CDR2: MGHRA, YSYEKL. The CDR3 has 15 amino acids. The CDR3 spells CASSHIAGTLYEQYF. CDR3 in DNA: TGCGCCAGCAGCCATATCGCGGGGACCCTCTACGAGCAGTACTTC.

V and J are TRBV28 and TRBJ2-1, with a possible D match to TRBD1 (6 bases). Per the germline V gene, CDR1 is MDHEN and CDR2 is SYDVKM. The germline V and J ends were trimmed by 6 bases and 4 bases, with 13 bases remaining between them. This CDR3 has 14 amino acids. Here the CDR3 DNA reads TGTGCCAGCAGCCCCCAGCAGGGGTACAATGAGCAGTTCTTC. Protein sequence: CASSPQQGYNEQFF.

The chain recombines TRBV20-1 with TRBJ2-7, with 8 bases lining up with TRBD1. Germline loops: CDR1 DFQATT, CDR2 SNEGSKA (reference sequence). The CDR3 is 11 residues long. With 6 bases clipped from V and 7 bases from J, the junction kept 5 bases outside the gene matches. The CDR3 nucleotides are TGCAGTGCGCACAGGGGGAAAGAGCAGTACTTC. It codes for CSAHRGKEQYF.

The chain links TRBV4-1 to TRBJ2-5; a weak D match, TRBD1 (5 bases). The CDR3 has 15 residues. The ends were cut back, 0 bases at V and 5 bases at J, with 13 bases in the middle. Germline lookup yields CDR1 MGHRA and CDR2 YSYEKL. In DNA form, the CDR3 reads TGCGCCAGCAGCCAAGAAACCAGGGATGCGGAGACCCAGTACTTC. This sequence encodes CASSQETRDAETQYF.

The gene calls are TRBV7-3 and TRBJ2-3; D not certain. The CDR3 is 13 amino acids. V lost 2 bases and J 2 bases, leaving 5 bases between the germline ends. The germline V gene encodes CDR1 SGHTA and CDR2 FQGTGA. The CDR3 sequence is CASSLDPTDTQYF. DNA for the CDR3: TGTGCCAGCAGCTTAGACCCCACAGATACGCAGTATTTT.

DNA of the CDR3: TGTGCCAGCAGTGAAGCGCTAGCGGGGGGCCAAGAGACCCAGTACTTC. The encoded protein is CASSEALAGGQETQYF. The chain carries TRBV6-1 and TRBJ2-5; 11 nucleotides match TRBD2. Trimming took 0 bases from V and 1 from J; bases not matched to a gene: 1. CDR1 and CDR2 (germline): MNHNS, SASEGT. This CDR3 has 16 amino acids.

The V call is TRBV7-9, the J call TRBJ2-3; D not resolved. V gave up 3 bases and J gave up 4 bases, with 5 bases separating them. Germline CDR1 and CDR2: SEHNR and FQNEAQ (reference sequence). The CDR3 extends over 12 amino acids. The DNA of the CDR3 is TGTGCCAGCAGCTTCGCTCCAGATACGCAGTATTTT. It specifies CASSFAPDTQYF.

The rearrangement joins TRBV29-1 to TRBJ1-2; 7 bases agree with TRBD1. Germline trimming cut 4 bases from V and 3 bases from J; bases unmatched to any gene: 5. Germline CDR1 reads SQVTM; CDR2 reads ANQGSEA. This CDR3 contains 13 residues. CDR3 loop: CSVGDRNHYGYTF. DNA for the CDR3: TGCAGCGTTGGGGACAGAAACCACTATGGCTACACCTTC.

The chain is built from TRBV5-6 and TRBJ2-1; 9 bases agree with TRBD2. Germline assignment: CDR1 SGHDT and CDR2 YYEEEE. This CDR3 comprises 18 residues. Unmatched junction bases numbered 11, after V lost 4 bases and J lost 0 bases. CDR3 DNA: TGTGCCAGCAGCATGCGGTCTAGCGGGATAAGCTCCTACAATGAGCAGTTCTTC. This codes for CASSMRSSGISSYNEQFF.

This chain links TRBV5-5 with TRBJ1-6, with 7 bases fitting TRBD1. The CDR3 is 13 residues long. J was trimmed by 7 bases and V by 2 bases; bases with no gene match: 0. Germline CDR1 SGHKS, CDR2 YYEKEE (reference sequence). The CDR3, as DNA: TGTGCCAGCAGCTTACAGGGGAATTCACCCCTCCACTTT. This codes for CASSLQGNSPLHF.

V is TRBV6-1 and J is TRBJ1-6, with 7 bases aligning to TRBD1. Germline trimming cut 11 bases from V and 0 bases from J; bases unmatched to any gene: 4. Germline V lookup: CDR1 MNHNS, CDR2 SASEGT. The CDR3 is 14 residues long. CDR3 nucleotides: TGTGCCGGGACAGCGAGCTCCTATAATTCACCCCTCCACTTT. Encoded protein: CAGTASSYNSPLHF.

The V gene is TRBV7-3, the J gene TRBJ2-3; D uncertain. Germline V lookup: CDR1 SGHTA, CDR2 FQGTGA. Deletions cut 1 base from V and 5 bases from J, with 7 bases between. The CDR3 has 13 amino acids. As DNA, the CDR3 is TGTGCCAGCAGCTTAATAAGGAAAGATACGCAGTATTTT. Its protein is CASSLIRKDTQYF.

The chain uses TRBV5-1 and TRBJ2-5; D is perhaps TRBD2 (7 bases). This CDR3 contains 16 residues. The germline CDR1 and CDR2 sequences are SGHRS and YFSETQ. Trimming shortened V by 6 bases and J by 4 bases, and 22 bases separated the two germline ends. DNA for the CDR3: TGCGCCAGCACCCCCGGGGTAGGGGGGGGAGTAGAGACCCAGTACTTC. Its translation: CASTPGVGGGVETQYF.

V usage is TRBV5-5 and J usage is TRBJ1-2; D gene ambiguous. CDR3 length: 15 residues. The germline V and J ends were trimmed by 4 bases and 4 bases, with 17 bases remaining between them. Germline CDR1 is SGHKS and CDR2 is YYEKEE (reference sequence). The CDR3 loop reads CASSPGGETGYGYTF. The DNA of the CDR3 is TGTGCCAGCAGCCCTGGTGGAGAAACGGGCTATGGCTACACCTTC. The full variable domain, completed using reference TRBV5-5 and TRBJ1-2, is DAGVTQSPTHLIKTRGQQVTLRCSPISGHKSVSWYQQVLGQGPQFIFQYYEKEERGRGNFPDRFSARQFPNYSSELNVNALLLGDSALYLCASSPGGETGYGYTFGSGTRLTVV.

The chain joins TRBV4-1 to TRBJ1-5; tentative D call: TRBD1 (6 bases). V shed 3 bases and J shed 5 bases, with 14 bases lying between them. The CDR3 is 15 residues long. Germline assignment: CDR1 MGHRA and CDR2 YSYEKL. CDR3 sequence: CASSQSGGLYQPQHF. For the CDR3, the DNA is TGCGCCAGCAGCCAGTCGGGGGGCTTATATCAGCCCCAGCATTTT.

The V gene is TRBV6-4, the J gene TRBJ2-7; a possible D gene is TRBD1 (6 bases). CDR3 length equals 13 residues. Germline V gene lookup returns CDR1 MRHNA and CDR2 SNTAGT. V lost 7 bases and J 3 bases, leaving 13 bases between the germline ends. The DNA for the CDR3 is TGTGCCAGCAAGGGGACACCTATCTACGAGCAGTACGTC. It specifies CASKGTPIYEQYV.